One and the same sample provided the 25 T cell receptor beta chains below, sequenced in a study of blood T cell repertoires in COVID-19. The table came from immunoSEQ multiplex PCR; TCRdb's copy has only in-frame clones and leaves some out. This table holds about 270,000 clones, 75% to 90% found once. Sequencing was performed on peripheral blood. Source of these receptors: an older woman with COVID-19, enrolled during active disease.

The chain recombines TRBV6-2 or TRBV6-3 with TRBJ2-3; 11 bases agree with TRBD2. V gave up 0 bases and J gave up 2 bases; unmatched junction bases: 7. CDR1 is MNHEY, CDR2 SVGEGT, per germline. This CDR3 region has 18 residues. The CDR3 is CASSYSLAGGSFTDTQYF. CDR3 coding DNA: TGTGCCAGCAGTTACTCGCTAGCGGGGGGTTCTTTCACAGATACGCAGTATTTT.

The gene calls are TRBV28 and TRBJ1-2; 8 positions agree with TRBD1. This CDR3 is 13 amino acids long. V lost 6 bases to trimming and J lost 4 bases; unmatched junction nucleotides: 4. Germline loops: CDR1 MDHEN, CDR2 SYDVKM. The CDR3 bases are TGTGCCAGCAGAGCCGGACAGGGCTATGGCTACACCTTC. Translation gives CASRAGQGYGYTF.

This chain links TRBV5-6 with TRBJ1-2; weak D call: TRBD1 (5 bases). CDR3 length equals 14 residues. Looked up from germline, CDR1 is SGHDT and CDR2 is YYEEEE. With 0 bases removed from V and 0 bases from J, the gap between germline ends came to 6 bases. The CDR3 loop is CASSLAGPNYGYTF. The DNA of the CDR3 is TGTGCCAGCAGCTTGGCAGGGCCTAACTATGGCTACACCTTC.

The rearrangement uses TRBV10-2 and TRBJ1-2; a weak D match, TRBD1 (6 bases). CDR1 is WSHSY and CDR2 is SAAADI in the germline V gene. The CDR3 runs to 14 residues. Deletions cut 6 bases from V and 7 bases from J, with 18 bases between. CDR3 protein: CASSSDRRLGGYTF. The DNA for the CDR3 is TGCGCCAGCAGCTCCGACAGGAGGTTAGGTGGCTACACCTTC.

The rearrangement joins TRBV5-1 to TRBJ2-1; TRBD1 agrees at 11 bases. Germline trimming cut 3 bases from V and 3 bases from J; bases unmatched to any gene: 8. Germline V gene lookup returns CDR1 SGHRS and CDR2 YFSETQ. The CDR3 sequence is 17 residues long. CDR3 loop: CASSSGWDRGYYNEQFF. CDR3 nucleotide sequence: TGCGCCAGCAGCTCGGGCTGGGACAGGGGGTACTACAATGAGCAGTTCTTC.

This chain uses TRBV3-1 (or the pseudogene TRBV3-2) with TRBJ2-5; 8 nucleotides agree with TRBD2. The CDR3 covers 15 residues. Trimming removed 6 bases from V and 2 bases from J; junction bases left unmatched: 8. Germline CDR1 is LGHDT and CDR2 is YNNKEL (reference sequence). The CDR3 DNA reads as TGTGCCAGCAGTCCCTCGGTAGCGGGGCAAGAGACCCAGTACTTC. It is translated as CASSPSVAGQETQYF.

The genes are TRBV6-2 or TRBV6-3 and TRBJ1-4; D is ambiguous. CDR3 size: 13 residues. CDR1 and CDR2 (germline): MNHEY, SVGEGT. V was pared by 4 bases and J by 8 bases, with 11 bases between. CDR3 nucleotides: TGTGCCAGCAGTTCCGAGGGTTGGGAAAAACTGTTTTTT. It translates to CASSSEGWEKLFF.

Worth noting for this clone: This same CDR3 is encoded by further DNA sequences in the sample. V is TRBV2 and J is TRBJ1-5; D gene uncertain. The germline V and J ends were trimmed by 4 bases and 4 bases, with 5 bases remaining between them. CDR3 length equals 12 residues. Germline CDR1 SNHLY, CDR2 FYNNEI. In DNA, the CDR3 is TGTGCCAGCAGTGGCAGAAATCAGCCCCAGCATTTT. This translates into CASSGRNQPQHF.

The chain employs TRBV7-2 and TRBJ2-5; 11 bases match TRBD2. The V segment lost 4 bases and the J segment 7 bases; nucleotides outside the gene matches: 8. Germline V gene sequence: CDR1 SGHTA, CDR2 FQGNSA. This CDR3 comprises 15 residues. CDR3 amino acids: CASSSLAGGQGTQYF. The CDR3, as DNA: TGTGCCAGCAGCTCTTTAGCGGGGGGGCAGGGGACCCAGTACTTC.

This chain's CDR3 is CASSVGSGQYTGELFF. The CDR3 nucleotides are TGTGCCAGCAGCGTAGGGTCGGGACAGTACACCGGGGAGCTGTTTTTT. This chain links TRBV9 with TRBJ2-2, with 7 nucleotides matching TRBD1. CDR3 length: 16 amino acids. Germline V gene lookup returns CDR1 SGDLS and CDR2 YYNGEE. Unmatched junction bases numbered 5, after V lost 0 bases and J lost 3 bases.

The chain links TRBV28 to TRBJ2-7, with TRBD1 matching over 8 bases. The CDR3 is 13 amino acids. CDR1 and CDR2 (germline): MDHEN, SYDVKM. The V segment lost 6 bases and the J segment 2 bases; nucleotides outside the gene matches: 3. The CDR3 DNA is TGTGCCAGCAGGGACAGGGATACCTACGAGCAGTACTTC. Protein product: CASRDRDTYEQYF.

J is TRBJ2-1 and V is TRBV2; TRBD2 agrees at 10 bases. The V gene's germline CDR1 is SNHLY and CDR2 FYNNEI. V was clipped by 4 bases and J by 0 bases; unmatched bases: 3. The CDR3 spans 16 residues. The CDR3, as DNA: TGTGCCAGCAGTGCTCGGACTAGCGGCTCCTACAATGAGCAGTTCTTC. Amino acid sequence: CASSARTSGSYNEQFF.

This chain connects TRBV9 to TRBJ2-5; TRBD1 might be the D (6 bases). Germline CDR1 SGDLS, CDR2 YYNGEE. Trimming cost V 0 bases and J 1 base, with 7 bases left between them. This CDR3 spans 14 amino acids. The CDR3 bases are TGTGCCAGCAGCGTAGCAGGGGTCCAAGAGACCCAGTACTTC. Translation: CASSVAGVQETQYF.

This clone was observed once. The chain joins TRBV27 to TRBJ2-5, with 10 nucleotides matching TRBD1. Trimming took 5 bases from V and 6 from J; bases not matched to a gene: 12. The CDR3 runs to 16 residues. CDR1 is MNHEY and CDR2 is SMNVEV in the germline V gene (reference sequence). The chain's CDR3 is CASSPLGTGEWQTQYF. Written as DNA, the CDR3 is TGTGCCAGCAGTCCGCTCGGGACAGGGGAGTGGCAGACCCAGTACTTC.

CDR3 sequence reads: CASSNPGGIYEQYF. In DNA, the CDR3 is TGTGCCAGCAGTAACCCAGGGGGAATCTACGAGCAGTACTTC. The chain carries TRBV6-5 and TRBJ2-7, with TRBD1 identical over 7 bases. Trimming cost V 5 bases and J 3 bases; bases outside gene matches: 7. The length of the CDR3 is 14 residues. The germline V gene has CDR1 MNHEY and CDR2 SVGAGI.

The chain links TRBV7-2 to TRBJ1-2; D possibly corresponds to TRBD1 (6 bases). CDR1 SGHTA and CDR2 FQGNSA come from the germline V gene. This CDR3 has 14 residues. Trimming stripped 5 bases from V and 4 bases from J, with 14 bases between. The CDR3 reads CASSPGHLLYGYTF. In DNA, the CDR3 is TGTGCCAGCAGCCCGGGACATCTACTCTATGGCTACACCTTC.

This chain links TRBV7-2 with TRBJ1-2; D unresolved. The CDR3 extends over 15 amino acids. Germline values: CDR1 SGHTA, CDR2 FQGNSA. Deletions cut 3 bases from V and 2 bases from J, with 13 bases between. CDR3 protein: CASSFLEGPNYGYTF. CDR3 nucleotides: TGTGCCAGCAGCTTTCTGGAGGGCCCCAACTATGGCTACACCTTC.

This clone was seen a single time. CDR3 region: CAIRPDGTGKNTEAFF. The CDR3 bases are TGTGCCATCAGGCCCGACGGGACAGGGAAAAACACTGAAGCTTTCTTT. The chain combines TRBV10-3 with TRBJ1-1; 9 positions match TRBD1. Unmatched junction bases numbered 10, after V lost 6 bases and J lost 2 bases. The CDR3 has 16 amino acids. CDR1 and CDR2 (germline): ENHRY, SYGVKD.

The CDR3 DNA reads TGTGCCAGCAGCTTAAAACAGGGCAGTGGAAACACCATATATTTT. Protein sequence: CASSLKQGSGNTIYF. The chain carries TRBV7-2 and TRBJ1-3; possibly TRBD1 for D (6 bases). The CDR3 has 15 residues. From germline, CDR1 is SGHTA and CDR2 FQGNSA. The V end lost 2 bases, the J end lost 3 bases, and 11 bases lay between the germline ends.

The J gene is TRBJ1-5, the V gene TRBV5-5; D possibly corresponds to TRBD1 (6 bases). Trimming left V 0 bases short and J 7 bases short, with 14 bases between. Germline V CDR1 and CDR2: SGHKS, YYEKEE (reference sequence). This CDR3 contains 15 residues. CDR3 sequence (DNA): TGTGCCAGCAGCTTGGGCAGGGGTATTTCACAGCCCCAGCATTTT. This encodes CASSLGRGISQPQHF.

The CDR3 nucleotides are TGCGCCAGCAGCCAAGAAACAGGGACGATTAAGTACTTC. This translates into CASSQETGTIKYF. V gene TRBV4-1 combines with J gene TRBJ2-7, with a weak D call TRBD1 (6 bases). The CDR3 runs to 13 residues. Germline CDR1 MGHRA, CDR2 YSYEKL. V lost 0 bases and J 11 bases, leaving 14 bases between the germline ends.

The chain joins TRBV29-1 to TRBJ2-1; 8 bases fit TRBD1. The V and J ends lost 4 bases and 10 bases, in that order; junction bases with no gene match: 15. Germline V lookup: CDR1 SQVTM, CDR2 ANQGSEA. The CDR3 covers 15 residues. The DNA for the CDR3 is TGCAGCGTTGGTTACAGGGGGACCTTACAATGGGAGCAGTTCTTC. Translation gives CSVGYRGTLQWEQFF.

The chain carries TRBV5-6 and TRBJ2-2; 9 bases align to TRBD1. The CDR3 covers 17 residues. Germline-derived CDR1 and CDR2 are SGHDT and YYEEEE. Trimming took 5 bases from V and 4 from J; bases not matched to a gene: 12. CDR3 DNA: TGTGCCAGCAGACAGTTATGGACAGGGGACCCCACCGGGGAGCTGTTTTTT. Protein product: CASRQLWTGDPTGELFF.

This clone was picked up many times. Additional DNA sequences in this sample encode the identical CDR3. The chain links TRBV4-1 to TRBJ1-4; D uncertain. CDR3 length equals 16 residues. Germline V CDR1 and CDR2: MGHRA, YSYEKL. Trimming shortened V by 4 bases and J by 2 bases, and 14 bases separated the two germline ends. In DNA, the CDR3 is TGCGCCAGCAGCCCCACGGGGTTAGAGACTAATGAAAAACTGTTTTTT. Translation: CASSPTGLETNEKLFF.

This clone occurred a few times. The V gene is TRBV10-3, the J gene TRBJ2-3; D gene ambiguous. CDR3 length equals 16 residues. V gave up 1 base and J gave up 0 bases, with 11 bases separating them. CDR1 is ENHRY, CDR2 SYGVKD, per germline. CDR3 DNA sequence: TGTGCCATCAGTGAGTTCAGGTCAATAAGCACAGATACGCAGTATTTT. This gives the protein CAISEFRSISTDTQYF.